This record concerns one TCR beta chain sequence. No antigen is known for it. It has no much larger one-base neighbor in the sample; base qualities were not kept. Participants in the prospective study were aged roughly 18 to 89 years, lived in approximately 26 United States geographic areas, and enrolled through a virtual design. Cohort assignment in the prospective study relied on participant-reported clinical history from a screening survey and a study questionnaire. Recovered participants in ImmuneRACE Cohort 3 were defined by two consecutive negative NP/OP PCR tests, clearance by a healthcare professional, or resolution of symptoms. In the prospective study, mobile phlebotomists collected whole blood, serum and a nasopharyngeal or oropharyngeal swab from each participant. Over a roughly 2-month period, participants in the prospective study had the option of providing additional blood draws and questionnaires. Blood samples from the prospective study were shipped frozen or at room temperature prior to DNA extraction.

The immunoSEQ Assay, a bias-controlled multiplex PCR, was used to amplify TCRbeta CDR3 regions from genomic DNA. The paper's data handling went like this. The number of nucleated cells in each sample was estimated by amplification of reference gene primers within the assay. To quantify the absolute abundance of each unique TCRbeta CDR3 rearrangement, sequence reads were collapsed and filtered. For each sample, productive Simpson clonality was calculated as the square root of Simpson's diversity index over productive rearrangements. TCRdb retrieved this table from immuneACCESS and kept in-frame rearrangements only. Not all clones are present; in checked studies, unresolved V genes account for under half, and no reason is known for the remainder. D and trimming come from the DNA, and the V and J calls and clone size come from that table. This sample gives over 250,000 clones in total; around 90% of them show up just once. More than 0.95% of the sample goes to the ten largest clones.

This sample was included in a study of blood T cell repertoires in COVID-19 (dated by TCRdb to the early 2020s). In terms of the full investigation: Samples from collaborators originated in the United States, Italy and Spain and spanned both the acute and convalescent phases of COVID-19. The prospective study material was composed of cDNA or gDNA derived from T cells, B-cell-depleted T cells, or PBMCs. The dataset comprised deeply sampled blood TCRbeta repertoires from subjects exposed to, actively infected with, or recovered from COVID-19. The repertoires were released in a freely available public database intended as a resource for research on the immune response to SARS-CoV-2. The samples were drawn from the first 160 participants of the ongoing ImmuneRACE study and from 1,254 subjects provided by 6 global collaborators. Sample metadata almost always included a de-identified subject ID, COVID-19 status, age in years and sex. Where available, HLA class I and class II types were taken from metadata supplied by the sample provider and were not determined by assay-based typing.

Study-wide findings and limitations: How much clinical and demographic metadata was included differed by source and by participant, and the metadata was provided uncurated.

CDR1 SGHVS and CDR2 FQNEAQ were looked up in the germline V gene. Reading from cysteine to phenylalanine, the CDR3 counts 14 amino acids. The kept DNA is CDR3 alone, 42 bases in frame from the first base. Relative to germline, V is 5 bases shorter and J is 0 bases shorter, with 10 bases between their ends. The TCR sequence derives from a woman in her twenties or thirties who had recovered from COVID-19. Specimen: PBMCs or T cells enriched from blood (not recorded which). The chain joins TRBV7-8 to TRBJ1-1; the D gene is perhaps TRBD1, on 5 matching bases. The encoded CDR3 is CASSTTVLNTEAFF. The DNA sequence is given as TGTGCCAGCAGCACGACAGTTTTGAACACTGAAGCTTTCTTT.